One T cell receptor (beta chain) is described in this entry. Between the trimmed V and J ends, which lost 1 base and 6 bases, there was a span of 15 bases. The germline V gene encodes CDR1 KGHSH and CDR2 LQKENI. The CDR3 consists of 16 residues. This specimen comes from a study of blood T cell repertoires in COVID-19. On the study more broadly: In each case, the material was cDNA or gDNA derived from T cells, B-cell-depleted T cells, or PBMCs.

Clones were sequenced by immunoSEQ multiplex PCR, and TCRdb holds only the in-frame ones, with some missing. There are under 200,000 clones in the sample; 82% occur only once, and 15% to 20% lies in the top ten. Sequenced sample: PBMCs or T cells enriched from blood (not recorded which). The sequence derives from a man aged 55 to 69 who had recovered from COVID-19. V is TRBV18 and J is TRBJ1-4; possible D gene TRBD1, 5 bases. The CDR3 sequence: CASSPRQRGADEKLFF. CDR3 DNA: TGTGCCAGCTCACCACGCCAGCGGGGCGCGGATGAAAAACTGTTTTTT.